A few counts support the clone carrying this T cell receptor beta chain. Its antigen remains unknown. The junction does not match germline at one end; this may be a read error. The sample has other DNA sequences that encode this CDR3 too. Looked up from germline, CDR1 is SGHRS and CDR2 is YFSETQ. The CDR3 contains 14 residues. Cells sorted by CD45RO/CCR7/CD25/CD127/CD95/CD27 comprised CD4+ naive, central memory, regulatory and stem cell-like memory cells. The sample belongs to a study of beta chain features in type 1 diabetes. General study findings and limits: More deletions and fewer insertions at VDJ junctions were found in patients with type 1 diabetes. The influence of HLA type on TCRB rearrangement stayed undetermined.

Every isolated RNA sample was fully reverse transcribed, so sequencing captured expressed TCRB transcripts. Method: immunoSEQ multiplex PCR; TCRdb's copy keeps in-frame clones and lacks some. This table holds about 320,000 clones, 11% to 15% found once. Sequencing was done on a sample of central memory CD4+ T cells from blood. This clonotype was obtained from a young man in good health. The chain recombines TRBV5-1 with TRBJ1-5; 10 bases are a match to TRBD1. CDR3 residues: CASSRTGGNQPQHF. The CDR3, as DNA: TGTGCCAGCAGCCGGACAGGGGGTAATCAGCCCCAGCATTTT. Full variable domain (rest looked up from reference TRBV5-1 and TRBJ1-5): KAGVTQTPRYLIKTRGQQVTLSCSPISGHRSVSWYQQTPGQGLQFLFEYFSETQRNKGNFPGRFSGRQFSNSRSEMNVSTLELGDSALYLCASSRTGGNQPQHFGDGTRLSIL.